This T cell receptor (beta chain) was found in a study of identical twins. Whole-study findings and limits: Insertions were reduced in abundant cord blood beta clonotypes but not in memory repertoires. Researchers reported weaker excess twin sharing in beta out-of-frame sequences.

With 0 bases clipped from V and 5 bases from J, the junction kept 1 base outside the gene matches. From germline, CDR1 is MGHRA and CDR2 YSYEKL. CDR3 size: 15 residues. Among all donors, each was a healthy Caucasian. In the case of this clonotype: Its antigen is undetermined.

A universal primer site came from template switching; cDNA carried unique molecular identifiers. MiXCR was run by TCRdb on the 5' RACE reads, yielding one entry per CDR3 protein. Of 400,000 or so distinct CDR3 sequences in the sample, 9% are singletons; the top ten hold over 7%. The clonotype was recovered from a woman aged 45-65 years in good health. The chain recombines TRBV4-1 with TRBJ2-3; 11 bases align to TRBD1. The sequenced sample was naive T cells sorted from blood. CDR3 DNA sequence: TGCGCCAGCAGCCAAGAGGGGACAGGGGGAGATACGCAGTATTTT. This encodes CASSQEGTGGDTQYF.